Sequencing of this T cell receptor (beta chain) was carried out in a study of blood T cell repertoires in COVID-19. About the research overall: COVID-19 samples from acute and convalescent phases originated in the United States, Italy and Spain. From T cells, B-cell-depleted T cells, or PBMCs came the material, which was cDNA or gDNA.

The V gene's germline CDR1 is SGHDT and CDR2 YYEEEE. After removal of 0 bases from V and 4 bases from J, the junction contained 4 bases not matched to a gene. This CDR3 is built from 15 residues. Original handling: Scientists estimated how many nucleated cells there were by amplifying reference gene primers. Clones were sequenced by immunoSEQ multiplex PCR, and TCRdb holds only the in-frame ones, with some missing. V and J calls and clone size are those listed in that table; D and trimming were worked out from the DNA. Of 300,000 or so clones in the sample, 89% are singletons; the top ten hold under 8%.

This sequence joins TRBV5-6 and TRBJ1-1, with 9 bases aligning to TRBD1. Source material: peripheral blood. The TCR was taken from a man younger than 35 who had recovered from COVID-19. DNA for the CDR3: TGTGCCAGCAGCTTGGAGGGACAGGGCCGCACTGAAGCTTTCTTT. Amino acids: CASSLEGQGRTEAFF. Together with reference TRBV5-6 and TRBJ1-1, the CDR3 gives the full variable domain: DAGVTQSPTHLIKTRGQQVTLRCSPKSGHDTVSWYQQALGQGPQFIFQYYEEEERQRGNFPDRFSGHQFPNYSSELNVNALLLGDSALYLCASSLEGQGRTEAFFGQGTRLTVV.